This T cell receptor beta chain was sequenced during a study of OX40 agonist ivuxolimab in advanced cancers. This clone showed up just a few times. This table comes from immunoSEQ multiplex PCR, and its TCRdb copy is limited to in-frame clones, with some not included. The table records 60,000 to 70,000 clones, 80% to 90% of them present only once. CDR1 and CDR2 (germline): ENHRY, SYGVKD. V lost 6 bases, J lost 1 base, and 15 bases lay in between. The length of the CDR3 is 15 residues. This sequence originates from an adult with an advanced solid tumor such as melanoma, head and neck, liver or kidney cancer. The V call is TRBV10-3, the J call TRBJ1-1, with a possible D match to TRBD1 (6 bases). The material was CD4+ or CD8+ T cells sorted from blood, obtained in a trial of the OX40 agonist ivuxolimab. CDR3 DNA sequence: TGTGCCATCAGGAGCCGACAGGATTCGAACACTGAAGCTTTCTTT. The encoded protein is CAIRSRQDSNTEAFF.